The clone carrying this T cell receptor beta chain was counted between two and nine times. Its specificity is not known. Only in-frame clones appear in the TCRdb table, and some are missing; sequencing was by immunoSEQ multiplex PCR. The data show roughly 120,000 clones, with roughly 90% seen just once and 1.5% to 2% held by the top ten. The CDR3 sequence is 12 residues long. CDR1 SGHAT and CDR2 FQNNGV come from the germline V gene. V was pared by 5 bases and J by 7 bases, with 5 bases of the junction left unmatched. This specimen belongs to a study of cytomegalovirus exposure and HLA in healthy donors. Overall study results and limits: Among TCR sequences, most were rare, though some public TCRs appeared in many donors. In the roughly 120 validation repertoires, a later analysis found that first-cohort TCR clusters tended to co-occur.

The sample taken for sequencing was PBMCs. The chain employs TRBV11-2 and TRBJ2-7; 7 bases line up with TRBD2. The source of this sequence is a woman aged 18-35 years in good health and CMV-seronegative. The CDR3 loop reads CASSPGGREQYF. CDR3 sequence (DNA): TGTGCCAGCAGCCCCGGGGGGAGGGAGCAGTACTTC.